The 21 T cell receptor beta chains listed next were all sequenced from one sample in a study of a mutant IDH1 vaccine in newly diagnosed glioma. No antigen has been assigned to these receptors. Time point defined: week 23, last vaccination. Every vaccine dose comprised 300 ug of mutant IDH1 20-mer peptide plus topical imiquimod. Data came from immunoSEQ multiplex PCR; TCRdb stores just in-frame clones and leaves some out. The sample consists of approximately 44,000 clones, roughly 84% of them appearing once. The material was PBMCs, obtained from a glioma patient whose treatment included an IDH1 peptide vaccine. These receptors came from a woman between 18 and 30 years old with glioma. Some clones in this sample may be carry-over from other donors' samples.

The rearrangement links TRBV7-2 to TRBJ1-1; tentative D call: TRBD1 (5 bases). This CDR3 region has 15 residues. From germline, CDR1 is SGHTA and CDR2 FQGNSA. The V end was cut by 5 bases, the J end by 4 bases, with 17 bases between. The CDR3 bases are TGTGCCAGCAGCCTTAGGAGAGGAAGGGGCACTGAAGCTTTCTTT. It encodes CASSLRRGRGTEAFF.

The chain is built from TRBV2 and TRBJ1-6; 9 nucleotides agree with TRBD1. Germline V gene data show CDR1 as SNHLY and CDR2 as FYNNEI. The CDR3 spans 16 residues. The J segment lost 0 bases and the V segment lost 7 bases, leaving 4 bases of the junction unmatched. CDR3 residues: CASTDRGNSYNSPLHF. CDR3 nucleotides: TGTGCCAGCACTGACAGGGGGAACTCCTATAATTCACCCCTCCACTTT.

The chain combines TRBV4-2 with TRBJ2-1; TRBD2 agrees at 8 bases. The V gene end was trimmed by 0 bases and the J gene end by 4 bases; junction bases not matched to a gene: 8. CDR3 length: 17 amino acids. Germline lookup yields CDR1 LGHNA and CDR2 YNFKEQ. For the CDR3, the DNA is TGTGCCAGCAGCCAAGATCCCCGGGAGGGCTCTTACAATGAGCAGTTCTTC. Its translation is CASSQDPREGSYNEQFF.

This clone was detected only a few times. This chain links TRBV6-1 with TRBJ1-1; 7 nucleotides agree with TRBD1. CDR3 length equals 13 residues. Trimming cost V 10 bases and J 1 base; bases outside gene matches: 6. Germline assignment: CDR1 MNHNS and CDR2 SASEGT. The CDR3 region has the DNA TGTGCCACCCTACAGGGGCAGAACACTGAAGCTTTCTTT. It is translated as CATLQGQNTEAFF.

The V and J genes are TRBV5-4 and TRBJ2-3; the D gene is possibly TRBD2 (5 bases). V was pared by 4 bases and J by 6 bases, with 18 bases between. Germline CDR1 and CDR2: SGHNT and YYREEE (reference sequence). This CDR3 spans 15 amino acids. The CDR3 protein is CASSVEERRRDTQYF. CDR3 coding DNA: TGTGCCAGCAGCGTCGAAGAGCGGCGGCGGGATACGCAGTATTTT. Supplemented by reference TRBV5-4 and TRBJ2-3, the full variable domain reads ETGVTQSPTHLIKTRGQQVTLRCSSQSGHNTVSWYQQALGQGPQFIFQYYREEENGRGNFPPRFSGLQFPNYSSELNVNALELDDSALYLCASSVEERRRDTQYFGPGTRLTVL.

V usage is TRBV18 and J usage is TRBJ1-1; D is unclear. Germline lookup yields CDR1 KGHSH and CDR2 LQKENI. Between the trimmed V and J ends, which lost 2 bases and 3 bases, there was a span of 10 bases. The CDR3 is 14 residues long. The CDR3 DNA follows: TGTGCCAGCTCACCAATGGAATCGGACACTGAAGCTTTCTTT. Protein: CASSPMESDTEAFF.

The chain employs TRBV20-1 and TRBJ2-3, with no clear D. This CDR3 contains 11 residues. Germline values: CDR1 DFQATT, CDR2 SNEGSKA (reference sequence). The V end lost 3 bases, the J end lost 6 bases, and 7 bases lay between the germline ends. The CDR3 DNA reads as TGCAGTGCTAGGGTGGGGGATACGCAGTATTTT. Protein sequence: CSARVGDTQYF.

The V call is TRBV9, the J call TRBJ2-2; 7 bases match TRBD2. CDR3 length equals 15 residues. The germline V gene has CDR1 SGDLS and CDR2 YYNGEE. The V gene end was trimmed by 3 bases and the J gene end by 4 bases; junction bases not matched to a gene: 6. This CDR3 is CASSGGLVSTGELFF. The CDR3 coding sequence is TGTGCCAGCAGCGGTGGACTAGTCAGCACCGGGGAGCTGTTTTTT.

The V gene is TRBV11-3, the J gene TRBJ2-3, with 7 bases lining up with TRBD2. The germline CDR1 and CDR2 sequences are SGHNT and YENEEA. This CDR3 is 15 amino acids long. After removal of 5 bases from V and 1 base from J, the junction contained 6 bases not matched to a gene. The CDR3 reads CASSKGGDRTDTQYF. CDR3 DNA sequence: TGTGCCAGCAGCAAGGGAGGGGACCGCACAGATACGCAGTATTTT.

The count of this clone is one. This chain connects TRBV30 to TRBJ2-5; D tentatively reads TRBD1 or TRBD2 (5 bases each). The CDR3 has 18 amino acids. Germline V CDR1 and CDR2: GTSNPN, SVGIG (reference sequence). Deletions cut 1 base from V and 7 bases from J, with 28 bases between. The CDR3 DNA is TGTGCCTGGAGTGGTACTTCGTACCCGGGGACCGCCCTCGGGACCCAGTACTTC. Protein sequence: CAWSGTSYPGTALGTQYF.

This clone has a handful of counts. This chain links TRBV4-1 with TRBJ2-1; D assignment may be TRBD1 or TRBD2 (5 bases each). The CDR3 spans 15 residues. Looked up from germline, CDR1 is MGHRA and CDR2 is YSYEKL. Trimming shortened V by 1 base and J by 4 bases, and 11 bases separated the two germline ends. The CDR3 nucleotides read TGCGCCAGCAGCCAAGGCAGGGACGGTTACAATGAGCAGTTCTTC. Translated: CASSQGRDGYNEQFF.

The V gene is TRBV11-2, the J gene TRBJ2-7; TRBD1 agrees at 7 bases. After removal of 5 bases from V and 5 bases from J, the junction contained 12 bases not matched to a gene. There are 15 residues in the CDR3. Germline V gene sequence: CDR1 SGHAT, CDR2 FQNNGV. CDR3: CASSQDRALGDEQYF. The CDR3 region has the DNA TGTGCCAGCAGCCAAGACAGGGCCCTCGGGGACGAGCAGTACTTC.

The chain is built from TRBV15 and TRBJ1-1; maybe TRBD1 (5 bases). Trimming removed 9 bases at V and 1 base at J, with 9 bases between. The CDR3 loop spans 12 amino acids. Germline lookup yields CDR1 LNHNV and CDR2 YYDKDF (reference sequence). Here the CDR3 DNA reads TGTGCCACGGGACGGTGGAACACTGAAGCTTTCTTT. Protein: CATGRWNTEAFF.

The V call is TRBV4-2, the J call TRBJ1-4; 9 bases are a match to TRBD1. This CDR3 contains 18 residues. With 0 bases clipped from V and 5 bases from J, the junction kept 10 bases outside the gene matches. Germline lookup yields CDR1 LGHNA and CDR2 YNFKEQ. The CDR3 spells CASSQEGGQGVSNEKLFF. Here the CDR3 DNA reads TGTGCCAGCAGCCAAGAAGGGGGACAGGGCGTCTCGAATGAAAAACTGTTTTTT.

This chain links TRBV11-3 with TRBJ2-7; 7 positions agree with TRBD1. The CDR3 length is 15 residues. V was pared by 6 bases and J by 5 bases, with 13 bases of the junction left unmatched. Per the germline V gene, CDR1 is SGHNT and CDR2 is YENEEA. The CDR3 DNA reads TGTGCCAGCAGTCCAACAGGGGCCGCCCCCCACGAGCAGTACTTC. Its translation: CASSPTGAAPHEQYF.

This chain connects TRBV27 to TRBJ1-1; no clear D. V was pared by 8 bases and J by 5 bases, with 15 bases between. CDR3 length: 13 amino acids. Germline loops: CDR1 MNHEY, CDR2 SMNVEV (reference sequence). CDR3 sequence: CASLRPTGTEAFF. Written as DNA, the CDR3 is TGTGCCAGCTTGCGCCCCACGGGGACTGAAGCTTTCTTT.

This chain uses TRBV19 with TRBJ1-3, with TRBD1 as a possible D gene (6 bases). The V gene's germline CDR1 is LNHDA and CDR2 SQIVND (reference sequence). The CDR3 contains 15 residues. Between the trimmed V and J ends, which lost 9 bases and 0 bases, there was a span of 15 bases. CDR3 coding DNA: TGTGCCAGCTCCAGGGGACCGAGCTCTGGAAACACCATATATTTT. Amino acid sequence: CASSRGPSSGNTIYF.

The chain is built from TRBV7-2 and TRBJ2-2; 8 bases map to TRBD1. Losses at the gene ends were 5 bases for V and 4 bases for J; bases not matched to a gene: 9. This CDR3 comprises 16 residues. Germline V lookup: CDR1 SGHTA, CDR2 FQGNSA. CDR3 region: CASSPQTGESTGELFF. In DNA form, the CDR3 reads TGTGCCAGCAGCCCACAGACAGGGGAGAGCACCGGGGAGCTGTTTTTT.

This chain connects TRBV5-4 to TRBJ2-1, with D perhaps TRBD1 or TRBD2 (5 bases each). Germline CDR1 and CDR2: SGHNT and YYREEE (reference sequence). The CDR3 totals 15 residues. The germline V and J ends were trimmed by 0 bases and 9 bases, with 16 bases remaining between them. CDR3 nucleotides: TGTGCCAGCAGCTTGGGGGGGAGTAGGGGTGGTGAGCAGTTCTTC. Residues: CASSLGGSRGGEQFF.

The chain has TRBV7-2 and TRBJ2-7, with D perhaps assigned TRBD1 or TRBD2 (5 bases each). This CDR3 contains 15 residues. Germline-derived CDR1 and CDR2 are SGHTA and FQGNSA. V was pared by 1 base and J by 3 bases, with 13 bases between. Here the CDR3 reads CASSLGGTYDYEQYF. The CDR3 DNA reads TGTGCCAGCAGCTTAGGTGGGACCTATGACTACGAGCAGTACTTC.

This sequence joins TRBV5-4 and TRBJ2-2; D is ambiguous. CDR3 size: 12 residues. The ends were cut back, 4 bases at V and 0 bases at J, with 1 base in the middle. CDR1 is SGHNT, CDR2 YYREEE, per germline (reference sequence). CDR3 nucleotide sequence: TGTGCCAGCAGCCCGAACACCGGGGAGCTGTTTTTT. Amino acid sequence: CASSPNTGELFF.